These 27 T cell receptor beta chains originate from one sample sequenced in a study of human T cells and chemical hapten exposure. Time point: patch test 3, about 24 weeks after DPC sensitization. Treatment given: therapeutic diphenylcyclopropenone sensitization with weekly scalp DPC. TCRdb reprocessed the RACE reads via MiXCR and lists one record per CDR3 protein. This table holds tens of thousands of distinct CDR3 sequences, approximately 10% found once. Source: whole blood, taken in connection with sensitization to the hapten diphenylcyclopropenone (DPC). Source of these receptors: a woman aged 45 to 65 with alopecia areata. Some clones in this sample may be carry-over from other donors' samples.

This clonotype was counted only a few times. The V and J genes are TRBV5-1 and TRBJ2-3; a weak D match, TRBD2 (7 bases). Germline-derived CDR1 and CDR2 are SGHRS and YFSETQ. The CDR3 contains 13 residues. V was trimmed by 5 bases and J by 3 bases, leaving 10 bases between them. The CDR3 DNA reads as TGCGCCAGCAGAGGGGGGGCAACAGATACGCAGTATTTT. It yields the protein CASRGGATDTQYF.

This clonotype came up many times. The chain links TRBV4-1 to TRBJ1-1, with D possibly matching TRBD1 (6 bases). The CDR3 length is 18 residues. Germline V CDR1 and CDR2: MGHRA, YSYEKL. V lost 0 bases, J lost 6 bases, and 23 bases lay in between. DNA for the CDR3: TGCGCCAGCAGCCAAGATGAATCCCTTCTAACAGGGCCTCCTGAAGCTTTCTTT. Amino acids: CASSQDESLLTGPPEAFF.

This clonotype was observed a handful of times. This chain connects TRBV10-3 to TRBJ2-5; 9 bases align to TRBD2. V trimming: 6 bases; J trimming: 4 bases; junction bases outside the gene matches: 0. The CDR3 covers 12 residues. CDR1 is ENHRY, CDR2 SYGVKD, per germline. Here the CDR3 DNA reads TGTGCCATCAGGCGGGAGGGAGAGACCCAGTACTTC. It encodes CAIRREGETQYF.

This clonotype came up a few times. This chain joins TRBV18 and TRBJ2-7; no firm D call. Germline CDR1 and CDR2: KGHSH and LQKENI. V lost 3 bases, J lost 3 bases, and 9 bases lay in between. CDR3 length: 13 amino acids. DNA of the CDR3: TGTGCCAGCTCACCTGCAGTCATCTACGAGCAGTACTTC. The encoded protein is CASSPAVIYEQYF. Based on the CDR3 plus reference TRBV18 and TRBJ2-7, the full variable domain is NAGVMQNPRHLVRRRGQEARLRCSPMKGHSHVYWYRQLPEEGLKFMVYLQKENIIDESGMPKERFSAEFPKEGPSILRIQQVVRGDSAAYFCASSPAVIYEQYFGPGTRLTVT.

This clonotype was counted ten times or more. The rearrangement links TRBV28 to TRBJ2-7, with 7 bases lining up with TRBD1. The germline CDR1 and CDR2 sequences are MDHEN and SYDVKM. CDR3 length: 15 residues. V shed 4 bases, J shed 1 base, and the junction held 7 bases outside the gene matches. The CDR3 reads CASSSHSGQSYEQYF. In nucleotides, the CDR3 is TGTGCCAGCAGTTCTCACTCGGGACAGTCCTACGAGCAGTACTTC.

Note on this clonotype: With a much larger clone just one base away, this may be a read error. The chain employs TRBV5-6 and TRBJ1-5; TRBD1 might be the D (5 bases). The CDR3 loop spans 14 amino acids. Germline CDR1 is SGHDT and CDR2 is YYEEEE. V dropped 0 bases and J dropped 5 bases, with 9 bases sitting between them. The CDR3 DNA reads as TGTGCCAGCAGCTTGGTGGGGACCGATCAGCCCCAGCATTTT. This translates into CASSLVGTDQPQHF. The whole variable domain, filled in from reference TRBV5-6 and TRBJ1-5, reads DAGVTQSPTHLIKTRGQQVTLRCSPKSGHDTVSWYQQALGQGPQFIFQYYEEEERQRGNFPDRFSGHQFPNYSSELNVNALLLGDSALYLCASSLVGTDQPQHFGDGTRLSIL.

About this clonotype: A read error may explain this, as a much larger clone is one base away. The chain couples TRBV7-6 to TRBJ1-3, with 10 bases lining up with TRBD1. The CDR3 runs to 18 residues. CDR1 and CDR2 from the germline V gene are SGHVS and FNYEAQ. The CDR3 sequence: CASCLRGRTGGSGNTIYF. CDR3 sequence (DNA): TGTGCCAGCTGCTTACGAGGGAGGACAGGGGGCTCTGGAAACACCATATATTTT.

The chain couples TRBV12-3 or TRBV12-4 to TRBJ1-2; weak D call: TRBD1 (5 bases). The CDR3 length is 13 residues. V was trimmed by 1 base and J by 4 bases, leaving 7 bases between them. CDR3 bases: TGTGCCAGCAGTTTAGGACAGCTCTATGGCTACACCTTC. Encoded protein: CASSLGQLYGYTF.

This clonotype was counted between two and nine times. The CDR3 DNA reads TGTGCCAGCAGTAGCAACCTGGGTGAGCAGTACTTC. It specifies CASSSNLGEQYF. The chain couples TRBV12-3 or TRBV12-4 to TRBJ2-7; D not resolved. Trimming shortened V by 5 bases and J by 7 bases, and 12 bases separated the two germline ends. The CDR3 is 12 amino acids.

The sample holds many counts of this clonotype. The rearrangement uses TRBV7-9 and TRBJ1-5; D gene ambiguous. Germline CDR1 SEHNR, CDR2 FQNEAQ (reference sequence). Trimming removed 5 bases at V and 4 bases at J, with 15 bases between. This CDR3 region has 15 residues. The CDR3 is CASSPESAGNQPQHF. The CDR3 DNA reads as TGTGCCAGCAGCCCCGAATCTGCAGGTAATCAGCCCCAGCATTTT.

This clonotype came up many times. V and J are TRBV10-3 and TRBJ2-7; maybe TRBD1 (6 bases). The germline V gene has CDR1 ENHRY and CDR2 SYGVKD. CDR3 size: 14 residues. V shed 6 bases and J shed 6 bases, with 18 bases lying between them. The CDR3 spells CAIRERTEGGEQYF. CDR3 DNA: TGTGCCATCAGGGAACGTACCGAAGGGGGCGAGCAGTACTTC.

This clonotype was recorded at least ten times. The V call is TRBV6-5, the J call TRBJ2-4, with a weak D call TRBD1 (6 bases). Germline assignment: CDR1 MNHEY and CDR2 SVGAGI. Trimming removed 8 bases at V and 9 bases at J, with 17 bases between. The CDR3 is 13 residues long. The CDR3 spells CASRPGTSPIQYF. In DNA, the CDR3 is TGTGCCAGCCGCCCCGGGACATCCCCCATTCAGTACTTC.

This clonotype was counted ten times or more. CDR3 protein: CSAREVNTEAFF. CDR3 sequence (DNA): TGCAGTGCTAGAGAAGTGAACACTGAAGCTTTCTTT. This chain connects TRBV20-1 to TRBJ1-1; no clear D gene. Trimming removed 0 bases at V and 0 bases at J, with 2 bases between. Germline values: CDR1 DFQATT, CDR2 SNEGSKA (reference sequence). The CDR3 has 12 amino acids.

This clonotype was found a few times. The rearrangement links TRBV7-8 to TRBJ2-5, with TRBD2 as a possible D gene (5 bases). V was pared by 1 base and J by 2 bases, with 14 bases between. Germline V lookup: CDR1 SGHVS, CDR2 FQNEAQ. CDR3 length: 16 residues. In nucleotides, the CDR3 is TGTGCCAGCAGCTTAGGGTACGGGGTCGAGCAAGAGACCCAGTACTTC. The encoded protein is CASSLGYGVEQETQYF.

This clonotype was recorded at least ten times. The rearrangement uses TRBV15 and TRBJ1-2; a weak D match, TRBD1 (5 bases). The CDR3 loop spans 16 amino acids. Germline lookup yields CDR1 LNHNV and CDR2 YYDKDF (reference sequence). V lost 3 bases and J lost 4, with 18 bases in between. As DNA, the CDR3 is TGTGCCACCAGCAGCCCCGGCGGAGGGACCCGCTATGGCTACACCTTC. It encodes CATSSPGGGTRYGYTF.

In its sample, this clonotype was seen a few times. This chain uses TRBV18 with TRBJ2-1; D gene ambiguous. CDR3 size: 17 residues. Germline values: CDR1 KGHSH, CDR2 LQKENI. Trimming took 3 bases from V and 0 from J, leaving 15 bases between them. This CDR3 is CASSPPSGISSYNEQFF. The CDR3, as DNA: TGTGCCAGCTCACCCCCGTCTGGGATCAGCTCCTACAATGAGCAGTTCTTC.

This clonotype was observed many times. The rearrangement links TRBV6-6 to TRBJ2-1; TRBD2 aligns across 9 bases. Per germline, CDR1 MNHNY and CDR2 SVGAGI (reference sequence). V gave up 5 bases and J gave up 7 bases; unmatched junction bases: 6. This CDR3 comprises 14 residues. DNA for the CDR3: TGTGCCAGCAGTGGCGGGAGGGCCAGGAATGAGCAGTTCTTC. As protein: CASSGGRARNEQFF.

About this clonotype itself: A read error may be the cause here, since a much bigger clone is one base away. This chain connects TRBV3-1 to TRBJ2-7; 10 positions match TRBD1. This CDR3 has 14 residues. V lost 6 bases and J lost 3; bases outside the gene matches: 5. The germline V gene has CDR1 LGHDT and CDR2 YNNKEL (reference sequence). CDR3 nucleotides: TGTGCCAGCAGTACCGGGACAGGGGACTACGAGCAGTACTTC. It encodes CASSTGTGDYEQYF.

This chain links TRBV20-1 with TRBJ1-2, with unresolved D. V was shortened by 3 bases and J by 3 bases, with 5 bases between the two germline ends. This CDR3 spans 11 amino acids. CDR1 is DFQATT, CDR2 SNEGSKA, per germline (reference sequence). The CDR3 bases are TGCAGTGCTAGGGATTACTATGGCTACACCTTC. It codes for CSARDYYGYTF.

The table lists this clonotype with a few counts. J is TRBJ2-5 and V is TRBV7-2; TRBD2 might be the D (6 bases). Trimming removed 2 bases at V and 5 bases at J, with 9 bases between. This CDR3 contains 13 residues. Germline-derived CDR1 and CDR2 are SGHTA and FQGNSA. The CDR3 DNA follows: TGTGCCAGCAGCTTAACGCGGGATGAGACCCAGTACTTC. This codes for CASSLTRDETQYF.

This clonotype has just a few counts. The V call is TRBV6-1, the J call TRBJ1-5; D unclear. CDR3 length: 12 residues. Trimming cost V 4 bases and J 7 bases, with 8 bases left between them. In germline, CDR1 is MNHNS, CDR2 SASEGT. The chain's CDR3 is CASSAGLQPQHF. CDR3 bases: TGTGCCAGCAGTGCCGGATTACAGCCCCAGCATTTT.

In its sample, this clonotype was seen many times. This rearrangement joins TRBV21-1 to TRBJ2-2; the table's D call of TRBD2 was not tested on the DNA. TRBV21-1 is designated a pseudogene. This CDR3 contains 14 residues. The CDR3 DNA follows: TGTGCCAGCAGCAAATGGAGCGGGGTCGGGGAGCTGTTTTTT. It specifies CASSKWSGVGELFF.

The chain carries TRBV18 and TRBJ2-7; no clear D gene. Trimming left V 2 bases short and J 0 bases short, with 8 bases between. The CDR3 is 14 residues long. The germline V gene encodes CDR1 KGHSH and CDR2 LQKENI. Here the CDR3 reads CASSPGWSSYEQYF. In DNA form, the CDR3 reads TGTGCCAGCTCACCAGGCTGGAGCTCCTACGAGCAGTACTTC. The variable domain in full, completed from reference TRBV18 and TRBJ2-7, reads NAGVMQNPRHLVRRRGQEARLRCSPMKGHSHVYWYRQLPEEGLKFMVYLQKENIIDESGMPKERFSAEFPKEGPSILRIQQVVRGDSAAYFCASSPGWSSYEQYFGPGTRLTVT.

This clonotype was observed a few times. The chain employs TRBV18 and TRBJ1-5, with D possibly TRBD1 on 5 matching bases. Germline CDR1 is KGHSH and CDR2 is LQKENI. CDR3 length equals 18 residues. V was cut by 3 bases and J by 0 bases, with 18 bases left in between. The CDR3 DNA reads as TGTGCCAGCTCACCGTGGGGACCCGACAGCGATAGCAATCAGCCCCAGCATTTT. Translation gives CASSPWGPDSDSNQPQHF.

CDR3 sequence reads: CASSKGKGSTGELFF. The CDR3 nucleotides read TGTGCCAGCAGCAAAGGAAAGGGGAGCACCGGGGAGCTGTTTTTT. The V call is TRBV21-1, the J call TRBJ2-2; the D segment call TRBD1 is taken from the table without a DNA check. TRBV21-1 corresponds to a pseudogene. The CDR3 length is 15 residues.

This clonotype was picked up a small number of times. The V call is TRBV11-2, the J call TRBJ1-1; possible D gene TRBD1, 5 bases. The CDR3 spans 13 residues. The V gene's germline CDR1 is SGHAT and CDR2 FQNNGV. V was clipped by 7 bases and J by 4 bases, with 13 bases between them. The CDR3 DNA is TGTGCCAGCATCGACAGAAAAACCACTGAAGCTTTCTTT. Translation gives CASIDRKTTEAFF.

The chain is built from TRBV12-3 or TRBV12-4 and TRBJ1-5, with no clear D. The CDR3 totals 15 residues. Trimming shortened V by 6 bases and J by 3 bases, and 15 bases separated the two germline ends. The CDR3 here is CASSPGTGFNQPQHF. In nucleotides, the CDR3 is TGTGCCAGCAGCCCTGGCACCGGGTTCAATCAGCCCCAGCATTTT.